This T cell receptor (beta chain) comes out of a study of blood T cell repertoires in COVID-19. In the study overall: PBMCs, B-cell-depleted T cells, or T cells provided the cDNA or gDNA that made up the material.

Trimming stripped 5 bases from V and 0 bases from J, with 10 bases between. The germline V gene has CDR1 LGHDT and CDR2 YNNKEL (reference sequence). The CDR3 has 15 residues. The Seattle patients, enrolled during active infection, were followed longitudinally. Data came from immunoSEQ multiplex PCR; TCRdb stores just in-frame clones and leaves some out. This table has around 100,000 clones, approximately 85% appearing once. Sequenced material: peripheral blood. The source is a woman aged 60-75 years with COVID-19, enrolled during active disease. The chain recombines TRBV3-1 (or the pseudogene TRBV3-2) with TRBJ2-2, with D perhaps matching TRBD1 (5 bases). The CDR3 is CASSWQGANTGELFF. In DNA, the CDR3 is TGTGCCAGCAGCTGGCAGGGTGCGAACACCGGGGAGCTGTTTTTT.